The source of this T cell receptor (beta chain) is a study of memory CD4+ T cells and cytomegalovirus serostatus. Study as a whole: This sample comes from healthy Belgian adults, about 10 CMV seropositive, 24 seronegative. Findings and limits, study-wide: About 40% of the roughly 160 known CMV-associated TCRbeta sequences appeared in CD4+ memory. Repertoires predicted CMV serostatus with median bootstrapped AUC of 0.95.

Single viable CD3+CD4+CD8-CD45RO+ cells were sorted as the memory CD4+ T cells. Serostatus was set by detecting CMV pp150, pp28, p38, p52 IgG. About this clone itself: Antigen unknown.

Method: immunoSEQ multiplex PCR; TCRdb's copy keeps in-frame clones and lacks some. The sample holds 85,000 to 100,000 clones, 80% seen once. The clonotype was recovered from an adult in good health and CMV-seropositive. The specimen sequenced was memory CD4+ T cells from blood.

CDR3 nucleotides: TGTGCCAGCAGTGAGGGACAGGGGGGAACCGGGGAGCTGTTTTTT. Translating gives CASSEGQGGTGELFF. This chain uses TRBV6-6 with TRBJ2-2, with TRBD1 matching over 11 bases. V was clipped by 5 bases and J by 5 bases; unmatched bases: 4. The CDR3 loop spans 15 amino acids. From germline, CDR1 is MNHNY and CDR2 SVGAGI (reference sequence).